Below are 10 T cell receptor beta chains sequenced from a single sample in a study of blood T cell repertoires in COVID-19 (dated by TCRdb to 2019 to 2021). Libraries were prepared through the immunoSEQ multiplex PCR assay. This is the immuneACCESS table as TCRdb keeps it, with only in-frame sequences that have V and J called. A part of the clones is gone; compared with another copy, unresolved V genes explain less than half, and the rest is unexplained. Within this sample are approximately 240,000 clones, with approximately 79% of them counted one time only. The ten largest clones capture over 3% of the sample. Sequenced: peripheral blood. The receptors come from a woman aged 40 to 50 with active or convalescent COVID-19.

This chain connects TRBV5-5 to TRBJ2-5, with D possibly TRBD1 on 6 matching bases. The ends were cut back, 0 bases at V and 1 base at J, with 7 bases in the middle. Germline loops: CDR1 SGHKS, CDR2 YYEKEE (reference sequence). The CDR3 consists of 14 residues. CDR3 protein: CASSLGGLQETQYF. DNA of the CDR3: TGTGCCAGCAGCTTGGGGGGGCTCCAAGAGACCCAGTACTTC.

J is TRBJ1-2 and V is TRBV28; D uncertain. Germline V gene data show CDR1 as MDHEN and CDR2 as SYDVKM. V was clipped by 1 base and J by 7 bases, with 7 bases between them. The CDR3 is made up of 12 amino acids. The CDR3 sequence is CASSLFPSGYTF. CDR3 nucleotides: TGTGCCAGCAGTTTATTCCCATCTGGCTACACCTTC.

This clone was seen more than once but under ten times. The CDR3 DNA follows: TGTGCCAGCAGCCAAGAGGGGGCCAGCTATGGCTACACCTTC. It translates to CASSQEGASYGYTF. The chain recombines TRBV3-1 (or the pseudogene TRBV3-2) with TRBJ1-2; D is possibly TRBD1 (6 bases). Germline lookup yields CDR1 LGHDT and CDR2 YNNKEL (reference sequence). V gave up 0 bases and J gave up 4 bases, with 9 bases separating them. The CDR3 length is 14 residues.

This sequence joins TRBV29-1 and TRBJ2-7, with a possible D match to TRBD1 (5 bases). Germline CDR1 SQVTM, CDR2 ANQGSEA. The CDR3 is made up of 11 amino acids. The V end was cut by 5 bases, the J end by 3 bases, with 8 bases between. The CDR3 DNA reads as TGCAGCGTTCACCAGGGCTACGAGCAGTACTTC. This codes for CSVHQGYEQYF.

V usage is TRBV19 and J usage is TRBJ2-3; 12 bases agree with TRBD2. J lost 3 bases, V lost 5 bases, and 3 bases had no gene match. CDR3 size: 15 residues. The germline V gene encodes CDR1 LNHDA and CDR2 SQIVND (reference sequence). CDR3 nucleotide sequence: TGTGCCAGTAGTCCCACTAGCGGGGGGACAGATACGCAGTATTTT. It specifies CASSPTSGGTDTQYF.

J is TRBJ1-1 and V is TRBV2; D gene ambiguous. V gave up 4 bases and J gave up 5 bases, with 14 bases separating them. Germline values: CDR1 SNHLY, CDR2 FYNNEI. CDR3 length: 14 residues. The CDR3 nucleotides are TGTGCCAGCAGTGTTGGCCTCTCGGGAACTGAAGCTTTCTTT. Protein: CASSVGLSGTEAFF. The full variable domain, completed using reference TRBV2 and TRBJ1-1, is EPEVTQTPSHQVTQMGQEVILRCVPISNHLYFYWYRQILGQKVEFLVSFYNNEISEKSEIFDDQFSVERPDGSNFTLKIRSTKLEDSAMYFCASSVGLSGTEAFFGQGTRLTVV.

The CDR3 DNA follows: TGTGCCAGCAGAGACAGACCCACCGGGGAGCTGTTTTTT. Encoded protein: CASRDRPTGELFF. The genes are TRBV2 and TRBJ2-2; D may be TRBD1 (5 bases). With 6 bases removed from V and 4 bases from J, the gap between germline ends came to 9 bases. Germline V CDR1 and CDR2: SNHLY, FYNNEI. The CDR3 is 13 amino acids.

The chain is built from TRBV29-1 and TRBJ2-3, with TRBD1 matching 7 bases. Germline assignment: CDR1 SQVTM and CDR2 ANQGSEA. V lost 7 bases and J lost 9; bases outside the gene matches: 10. The CDR3 is made up of 12 amino acids. This CDR3 reads CSARLQGLTQYF. DNA of the CDR3: TGCAGCGCCCGATTACAGGGGCTAACGCAGTATTTT.

The chain couples TRBV2 to TRBJ2-7; TRBD2 matches at 15 bases. J lost 7 bases, V lost 2 bases, and 6 bases had no gene match. CDR1 is SNHLY, CDR2 FYNNEI, per germline. The CDR3 covers 16 residues. CDR3 DNA sequence: TGTGCCAGCAGTGAAAGGGGACTAGCGGGGGGAGGTGAGCAGTACTTC. As protein: CASSERGLAGGGEQYF.

The genes are TRBV5-1 and TRBJ2-1, with 7 bases identical to TRBD1. Trimming took 4 bases from V and 2 from J; bases not matched to a gene: 9. CDR3 length: 16 amino acids. The V gene's germline CDR1 is SGHRS and CDR2 YFSETQ. CDR3 DNA: TGCGCCAGCAGCAGAAGGGACAGCACCCCCTACAATGAGCAGTTCTTC. The encoded protein is CASSRRDSTPYNEQFF.